Listed here are 22 T cell receptor beta chains from one sample, sequenced in a study of control samples from healthy donors and cancer patients. Produced via immunoSEQ multiplex PCR; TCRdb's table is partial and in-frame only. The data contain approximately 97,000 clones, about 90% of them seen just once; the ten biggest clones take up 2.5%. What was sequenced was blood. Source of these receptors: a woman between 18 and 30 years old in good health.

This rearrangement joins TRBV5-1 to TRBJ2-7; 11 nucleotides agree with TRBD2. Germline V CDR1 and CDR2: SGHRS, YFSETQ. CDR3 length: 18 residues. Unmatched junction bases numbered 10, after V lost 0 bases and J lost 2 bases. Here the CDR3 reads CASSLDSLAGGNTYEQYF. DNA for the CDR3: TGCGCCAGCAGCTTGGATAGCCTAGCGGGGGGTAACACCTACGAGCAGTACTTC.

This chain uses TRBV9 with TRBJ1-2, with a weak D call TRBD1 (5 bases). The V gene lost 0 bases and the J gene lost 8 bases, with 11 bases spanning the gap. Per the germline V gene, CDR1 is SGDLS and CDR2 is YYNGEE. This CDR3 contains 13 residues. The CDR3 region has the DNA TGTGCCAGCAGCGTAGGAGGGGCGAAGGGCTACACCTTC. As protein: CASSVGGAKGYTF.

The chain carries TRBV5-1 and TRBJ1-6; 7 nucleotides match TRBD1. V dropped 4 bases and J dropped 7; count of bases not matched to a gene: 14. Germline V gives CDR1 SGHRS, CDR2 YFSETQ. The CDR3 is 17 residues long. CDR3 DNA sequence: TGCGCCAGCAGCCCGTTGACAGGGAGGAGGGGGAATTCACCCCTCCACTTT. Translation: CASSPLTGRRGNSPLHF.

The chain links TRBV6-1 to TRBJ1-2; the D is unclear. The CDR3 is made up of 13 amino acids. Per germline, CDR1 MNHNS and CDR2 SASEGT. The V gene lost 1 base and the J gene lost 6 bases, with 9 bases spanning the gap. The chain's CDR3 is CASSEEGLDGYTF. DNA for the CDR3: TGTGCCAGCAGTGAAGAGGGCCTGGATGGCTACACCTTC.

The gene calls are TRBV7-9 and TRBJ1-2; no clear D gene. The V gene's germline CDR1 is SEHNR and CDR2 FQNEAQ (reference sequence). V was pared by 6 bases and J by 14 bases, with 16 bases between. CDR3 length equals 11 residues. CDR3 coding DNA: TGTGCCAGCAGTCTAGAGGGTAGGGTTACCTTC. The encoded protein is CASSLEGRVTF.

The CDR3 sequence is CASSFLEPEAFF. DNA for the CDR3: TGTGCCAGCAGCTTCCTGGAACCAGAAGCTTTCTTT. This chain connects TRBV12-1 to TRBJ1-1. TRBV12-1 corresponds to a pseudogene. The CDR3 covers 12 residues.

The rearrangement uses TRBV10-3 and TRBJ2-2; 9 bases fit TRBD2. There are 16 residues in the CDR3. Unmatched junction bases numbered 6, after V lost 4 bases and J lost 3 bases. The germline V gene has CDR1 ENHRY and CDR2 SYGVKD. CDR3 residues: CAISGFSGSDTGELFF. As DNA, the CDR3 is TGTGCCATCAGTGGCTTTAGCGGGAGCGACACCGGGGAGCTGTTTTTT.

The V and J genes are TRBV6-1 and TRBJ1-1; TRBD1 might be the D (5 bases). The CDR3 has 16 residues. Looked up from germline, CDR1 is MNHNS and CDR2 is SASEGT. V shed 1 base and J shed 4 bases, with 16 bases lying between them. CDR3 residues: CASSEVPPGKGTEAFF. The DNA of the CDR3 is TGTGCCAGCAGTGAAGTCCCCCCAGGGAAAGGCACTGAAGCTTTCTTT.

This sequence joins TRBV3-1 (or the pseudogene TRBV3-2) and TRBJ1-2; D is ambiguous. This CDR3 comprises 16 residues. Trimming removed 5 bases at V and 4 bases at J, with 20 bases between. Germline V CDR1 and CDR2: LGHDT, YNNKEL (reference sequence). CDR3 nucleotide sequence: TGTGCCAGCAGCGCCAGTTGGCCCAAAGATACCTATGGCTACACCTTC. Translating gives CASSASWPKDTYGYTF.

The chain carries TRBV4-2 and TRBJ2-4; D may be TRBD1 or TRBD2 (5 bases each). The V gene lost 10 bases and the J gene lost 6 bases, with 13 bases spanning the gap. From germline, CDR1 is LGHNA and CDR2 YNFKEQ. CDR3 length equals 12 residues. The CDR3 nucleotides read TGTGCCACCTCGGGACGACGAAACATTCAGTACTTC. Amino acid sequence: CATSGRRNIQYF.

The chain links TRBV19 to TRBJ2-1; no clear D. The CDR3 has 11 amino acids. Germline V gene data show CDR1 as LNHDA and CDR2 as SQIVND (reference sequence). Between the trimmed V and J ends, which lost 3 bases and 5 bases, there was a span of 2 bases. The CDR3 loop is CASSIDNEQFF. The CDR3 DNA is TGTGCCAGTAGTATTGACAATGAGCAGTTCTTC.

CDR3 sequence reads: CASSETTGAGANVLTF. In DNA form, the CDR3 reads TGTGCCAGCAGTGAAACCACAGGGGCTGGGGCCAACGTCCTGACTTTC. The chain joins TRBV2 to TRBJ2-6; TRBD1 agrees at 7 bases. The length of the CDR3 is 16 residues. The junction had 3 bases not matched to a gene; V was cut back by 2 bases and J by 2 bases. Germline V lookup: CDR1 SNHLY, CDR2 FYNNEI.

This clone was seen only a few times. This chain uses TRBV2 with TRBJ2-7, with 9 bases lining up with TRBD2. Trimming at V came to 8 bases and at J to 2 bases, leaving 10 bases not matched to a gene. In germline, CDR1 is SNHLY, CDR2 FYNNEI. There are 15 residues in the CDR3. CDR3 nucleotides: TGTGCCAGCGGGGTAGCGGGGGAGAGCCCCTACGAGCAGTACTTC. Amino acids: CASGVAGESPYEQYF.

The gene calls are TRBV3-1 (or the pseudogene TRBV3-2) and TRBJ1-2, with D perhaps TRBD1 (6 bases). V lost 7 bases, J lost 5 bases, and 11 bases lay in between. The germline V gene has CDR1 LGHDT and CDR2 YNNKEL (reference sequence). CDR3 length: 12 amino acids. This CDR3 is CASKGGEYGYTF. CDR3 in DNA: TGTGCCAGCAAGGGGGGGGAATATGGCTACACCTTC.

Here the CDR3 reads CASSLEGSEQYF. The CDR3 nucleotides read TGCGCCAGCAGCTTGGAAGGGTCCGAGCAGTACTTC. The chain employs TRBV5-1 and TRBJ2-7, with no clear D. Trimming left V 0 bases short and J 6 bases short, with 7 bases between. CDR3 length: 12 residues. Germline loops: CDR1 SGHRS, CDR2 YFSETQ.

The J gene is TRBJ1-2, the V gene TRBV5-1, with a possible D match to TRBD1 (5 bases). The germline gives CDR1 SGHRS, CDR2 YFSETQ. The V and J ends lost 2 bases and 4 bases respectively, with 15 bases between them. The CDR3 is 15 amino acids. The CDR3 is CASSLARGNLYGYTF. CDR3 coding DNA: TGCGCCAGCAGCTTAGCGCGGGGGAATCTCTATGGCTACACCTTC.

This sequence joins TRBV4-3 and TRBJ2-3; D is ambiguous. This CDR3 is 15 amino acids long. The V end was cut by 6 bases, the J end by 0 bases, with 13 bases between. The germline V gene has CDR1 LGHNA and CDR2 YSLEER. The CDR3 sequence is CASSPLQRSTDTQYF. DNA for the CDR3: TGCGCCAGCAGTCCTCTCCAGCGCAGCACAGATACGCAGTATTTT.

The V gene is TRBV6-4, the J gene TRBJ1-1, with D possibly matching TRBD1 (6 bases). This CDR3 region has 15 residues. Germline loops: CDR1 MRHNA, CDR2 SNTAGT. The V gene lost 5 bases and the J gene lost 4 bases, with 17 bases spanning the gap. This CDR3 reads CASSPQAGGGTEAFF. DNA of the CDR3: TGTGCCAGCAGTCCTCAAGCCGGGGGCGGCACTGAAGCTTTCTTT.

The chain uses TRBV24-1 and TRBJ1-5, with TRBD1 identical over 7 bases. Unmatched junction bases numbered 24, after V lost 8 bases and J lost 0 bases. Germline assignment: CDR1 KGHDR and CDR2 SFDVKD. This CDR3 has 21 amino acids. CDR3 bases: TGTGCCACCACGGTTTATGTCGCGACCGGGACAGAAAAGTATAGCAATCAGCCCCAGCATTTT. It yields the protein CATTVYVATGTEKYSNQPQHF.

This CDR3 is CASSQDEGPRANEQFF. The CDR3 nucleotides read TGTGCCAGCAGCCAAGACGAGGGACCCAGGGCTAATGAGCAGTTCTTC. The chain has TRBV14 and TRBJ2-1; either TRBD1 or TRBD2 may fit D (5 bases each). V shed 0 bases and J shed 7 bases, with 16 bases lying between them. Germline lookup yields CDR1 SGHDN and CDR2 FVKESK. This CDR3 has 16 amino acids.

The chain employs TRBV3-1 (or the pseudogene TRBV3-2) and TRBJ2-7; TRBD2 agrees at 7 bases. Germline CDR1 and CDR2: LGHDT and YNNKEL (reference sequence). This CDR3 has 16 residues. V was pared by 4 bases and J by 1 base, with 10 bases of the junction left unmatched. This CDR3 reads CASSPKDQGGSYEQYF. In DNA form, the CDR3 reads TGTGCCAGCAGCCCCAAGGACCAGGGAGGGTCCTACGAGCAGTACTTC.

This clone was detected once. V gene TRBV6-2 or TRBV6-3 combines with J gene TRBJ2-3, with unresolved D. The germline V gene encodes CDR1 MNHEY and CDR2 SVGEGT. The CDR3 runs 16 residues. V gave up 5 bases and J gave up 1 base, with 16 bases separating them. CDR3 nucleotides: TGTGCCAGCAGTCTTTCTCGCCAGACTCGCACAGATACGCAGTATTTT. Protein: CASSLSRQTRTDTQYF.